The entry that follows covers one TCR beta chain sequence. This clonotype has at least ten counts. Its cognate antigen has yet to be identified. No much larger clone is present one base from it, and per-base qualities are unavailable. The data are from a study of regulatory T cells in long-lasting Graves disease (dated by TCRdb to about 2021). At the level of the whole study: In the newly diagnosed Graves' disease group, patients had been taking antithyroid drugs for less than 3 months. The study was conducted in China and was registered as a clinical trial. Peripheral blood TCR sequencing and RNA sequencing compared persistent Graves' disease patients with newly diagnosed Graves' disease patients. A total of around 35 samples underwent TCR sequencing, from roughly 13 patients with persistent Graves' disease and some 20 patients with newly diagnosed Graves' disease.

The investigation overall reported the following: The authors acknowledged the small sample size as a limitation that may reduce accuracy. The study examined only peripheral blood because the primary lesion, thyroid tissue, could not be accessed. Compared with newly diagnosed patients, persistent Graves' disease patients had lower TCR Shannon entropy and fewer highly expanded clones, which suggests clonal expansion. Only the TCR beta chain was sequenced and analyzed. Patients with persistent disease shared more public clonotypes (fewer than 3,000) than newly diagnosed patients did (966).

Per the publication, the time point label means: newly diagnosed GD, antithyroid drugs for less than 3 months. For both TCR sequencing and RNA sequencing, RNA was extracted from PBMCs using TRIzol. Graves' disease was diagnosed according to American Thyroid Association guidelines. Patients for the study were recruited at an endocrinology department in Xi'an, China. Each patient gave about 8.1 milliliters of peripheral blood, collected in an EDTA anticoagulant tube. Ficoll Paque Plus density gradient separation was used to isolate PBMCs, and no further T cell sorting was performed. An Agilent 2100 Bioanalyzer and agarose gel were used to check RNA quality, while a NanoDrop 2000 measured RNA concentration. Receptor amplification or capture employed multiplex PCR. Sequencing was carried out with an Illumina HiSeq 4000. iRepertoire HTBI primers and Arm-PCR amplification of CDR3 regions were used to construct TCR beta libraries. PCR products were gel purified before sequencing. From the authors' description of their analysis: Gene usage analysis of CDR3 amino acid clonotypes relied on the roughly 60 TRBV and about 15 TRBJ segments identified across samples. COPE and FqMerger were used to merge filtered high-quality paired reads into contigs. BLAST was used to align contigs to the IMGT TRBV, TRBD and TRBJ reference genes, and CDR3 was defined following IMGT. Any clonotype with a frequency above 0.1% was counted as a highly expanded clone. Repertoire diversity was measured by Shannon entropy, and V-J evenness by the Gini coefficient. Clonotypes shared by more than one individual were considered public. The public sequencing data were trimmed at Q25 with fastp and processed into clonotypes with MiXCR by TCRdb, which kept only in-frame beta chains. Identical CDR3 proteins give one entry, which carries the most common genes and DNA. The V and J calls and clone size come from TCRdb's table, not from the authors' own analysis. A total of 350,000 to 450,000 distinct CDR3 sequences appear in this sample, over 9.5% of them only once. The ten largest clones capture 15% to 20% of the sample.

These same data were also listed under a study on T cells in Graves' hyperthyroidism and ophthalmopathy. Per the second study: A patient counted as having stable Graves' hyperthyroidism if no progression to ophthalmopathy occurred over 18 months of follow-up. Hyperthyroidism patients were aged 18 to 65 years and newly diagnosed, with disease duration of less than 2 months. The study excluded patients with uncontrolled infections, other autoimmune diseases, pregnancy or lactation. Clinical symptoms, serum thyroxine and TRAb, thyroid ultrasound, and orbital computed tomography formed the basis for the diagnoses. For the first round of RT-PCR on the TCR CDR3, the HTBI primer set was used together with the Qiagen OneStep RT-PCR kit. Blood samples also contained most of the expanded thyroid clonotypes (frequency above 0.001), which suggests that blood repertoires may reflect thyroid immune responses. In cross-validation, a model built on a 13 V-J signature told ophthalmopathy apart from stable hyperthyroidism with 87.88% sensitivity and roughly 82% specificity, and in testing the same model reached 80%/75%. In validation, the model predicted progression to ophthalmopathy a median of roughly 6.2 months before onset, with 65% to 71% sensitivity and around 76% specificity. To identify TCR V-J signatures that set the groups apart, the researchers used a discovery cohort of 100 patients, made up of around 40 with Graves' ophthalmopathy and some 55 with stable Graves' hyperthyroidism. Whether ophthalmopathy could be predicted prospectively was tested in an independent validation cohort made up of roughly 19 hyperthyroidism patients plus 17 patients who later progressed to ophthalmopathy. The 100 discovery patients were randomly divided into training and test sets at a 7:3 ratio. Thyroid tissue and blood T-cell repertoires from six Graves' hyperthyroidism patients were also compared in the study. After sampling, hyperthyroidism patients received methimazole starting at 30 mg daily, and ophthalmopathy patients received high-dose intravenous methylprednisolone. Libraries were constructed in a second round of multiplex PCR, after which size selection and purification were carried out. Sequencing of the libraries was done on an Illumina HiSeq2000 using paired-end 100 bp reads. SOAPnuke was used to process the raw data, with reads discarded if the reads contained adapters or uncalled bases, had a mean Phred below 15, or lacked an exact constant-primer or identifier match. COPE v1.2.5 was used to merge the high-quality paired reads, and each unique nucleotide sequence was defined as a clonotype. MiTCR v1.1 was used to align the clonotypes against IMGT TRBV, TRBD and TRBJ reference segments. Only V-J combinations with frequency above 0.0001, covering about 99% of repertoires, were analysed. A TCS score was defined as the ratio between F50 (clonal expansion) and ExV (chaos), using BLOSUM62-based TCRdist between CDR3 peptides within each V-J. Welch's t-statistics and random forest reduced fewer than 600 V-J features to some 14, which were used in a naive Bayes classifier (R e1071). No statistical method was used to set the sample size in advance, and investigators knew the group allocation. The paper describes TCR Vbeta CDR3 sequencing of around 140 peripheral blood samples, made up of 43 ophthalmopathy patients, roughly 72 hyperthyroidism patients and 17 progressor patients.

The TCR originated in a woman between 18 and 30 years old with Graves disease. Donor details come from another sample of the same person, matched by shared clones. The source material was peripheral blood mononuclear cells (PBMCs), sampled at new diagnosis, from a patient treated with antithyroid drugs.

CDR3 protein: CSARVLGQGPYEQYF. The DNA sequence follows: TGCAGTGCTAGAGTCTTGGGACAGGGACCCTACGAGCAGTACTTC. The sequence joins TRBV20-1 to TRBJ2-7, with 9 junctional bases fitting TRBD1. V lost 1 base and J lost 2 bases, and the count of bases not matched to a germline gene is 6. Counted from cysteine to phenylalanine, this CDR3 has 15 amino acids. Solely the CDR3 DNA is kept, with 45 bases framed from the first base. The germline V gene encodes CDR1 DFQATT and CDR2 SNEGSKA (reference sequence).